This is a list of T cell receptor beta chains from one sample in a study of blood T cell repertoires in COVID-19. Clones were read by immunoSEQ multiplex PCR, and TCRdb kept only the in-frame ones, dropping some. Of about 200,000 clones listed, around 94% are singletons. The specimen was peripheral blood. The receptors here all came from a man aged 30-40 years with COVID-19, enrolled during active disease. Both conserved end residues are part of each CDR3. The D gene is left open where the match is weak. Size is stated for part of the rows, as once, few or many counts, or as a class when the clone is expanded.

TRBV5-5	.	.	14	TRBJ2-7	CASSLYRDPYEQYF	TGTGCCAGCAGCCTATACAGGGACCCCTACGAGCAGTACTTC
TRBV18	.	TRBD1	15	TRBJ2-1	CASSPGTETYNEQFF	TGTGCCAGCTCACCCGGGACAGAGACATACAATGAGCAGTTCTTC
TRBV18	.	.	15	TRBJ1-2	CASSPLSGREGFYTF	TGTGCCAGCTCACCATTGTCAGGCAGGGAAGGTTTCTACACCTTC
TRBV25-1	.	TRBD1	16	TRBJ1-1	CASSEYEGQGRTEAFF	TGTGCCAGCAGTGAATATGAGGGACAGGGACGTACTGAAGCTTTCTTT
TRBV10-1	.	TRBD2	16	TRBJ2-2	CASSERLASTTGELFF	TGCGCCAGCAGTGAACGACTAGCGTCAACCACCGGGGAGCTGTTTTTT
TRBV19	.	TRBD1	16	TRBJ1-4	CASSLGQGGTNEKLFF	TGTGCCAGTAGTCTTGGACAGGGGGGGACTAATGAAAAACTGTTTTTT
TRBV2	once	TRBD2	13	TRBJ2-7	CAGLQAGGGEQYF	TGTGCCGGACTTCAGGCGGGGGGCGGCGAGCAGTACTTC
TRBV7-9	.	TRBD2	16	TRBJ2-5	CASSPGGGGRGETQYF	TGTGCCAGCAGCCCGGGGGGCGGGGGGCGAGGAGAGACCCAGTACTTC
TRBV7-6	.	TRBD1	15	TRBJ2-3	CASSFTDRDTDTQYF	TGTGCCAGCAGCTTCACGGACAGGGACACAGATACGCAGTATTTT
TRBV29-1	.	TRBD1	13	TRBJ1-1	CSGSDRALTEAFF	TGCAGCGGATCGGACAGGGCCCTCACTGAAGCTTTCTTT
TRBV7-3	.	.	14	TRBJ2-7	CASSAPGVSDEQYF	TGTGCCAGCAGCGCCCCGGGGGTTAGCGACGAGCAGTACTTC
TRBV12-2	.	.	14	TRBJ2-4	CASRLAPGCYIQYF	TGTGCAAGTCGCTTAGCGCCAGGGTGTTACATTCAGTACTTC
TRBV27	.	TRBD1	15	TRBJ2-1	CASSLQGQGYNEQFF	TGTGCCAGCAGTTTACAGGGACAGGGCTACAATGAGCAGTTCTTC
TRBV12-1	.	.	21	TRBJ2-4	CASSFILEDRAVAIAKNIQYF	TGTGCCAGCAGCTTTATTCTTGAGGACAGGGCCGTCGCGATAGCCAAAAACATTCAGTACTTC
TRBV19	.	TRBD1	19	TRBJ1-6	CASSIGYGQGATYNSPLHF	TGTGCCAGTAGTATCGGATATGGACAGGGGGCTACCTATAATTCACCCCTCCACTTT
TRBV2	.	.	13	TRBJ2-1	CASSDTYYNEQFF	TGTGCCAGCAGTGATACTTACTACAATGAGCAGTTCTTC
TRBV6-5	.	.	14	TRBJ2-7	CASSYAGSSYEQYF	TGTGCCAGCAGTTACGCAGGGTCTTCCTACGAGCAGTACTTC
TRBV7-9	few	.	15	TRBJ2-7	CASTPLGRDLLEQYF	TGTGCCAGCACCCCCTTGGGCAGGGATCTTCTCGAGCAGTACTTC
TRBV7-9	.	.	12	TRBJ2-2	CASDLGSGELFF	TGTGCCAGCGACTTGGGGAGCGGGGAGCTGTTTTTT
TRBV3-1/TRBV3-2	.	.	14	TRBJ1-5	CASSRGTDSQPQHF	TGTGCCAGCAGCCGCGGGACGGATTCTCAGCCCCAGCATTTT
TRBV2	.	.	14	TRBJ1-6	CASSERGDNSPLHF	TGTGCCAGCAGTGAACGGGGAGATAATTCACCCCTCCACTTT
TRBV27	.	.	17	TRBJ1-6	CASSLKGRGSYNSPLHF	TGTGCCAGCAGTTTAAAAGGGCGGGGCTCCTATAATTCACCCCTCCACTTT
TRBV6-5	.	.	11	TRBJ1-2	CASSRNYGYTF	TGTGCCAGCAGCCGTAACTATGGCTACACCTTC
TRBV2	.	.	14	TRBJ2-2	CASRPGLATGELFF	TGTGCCAGCAGACCCGGACTGGCCACCGGGGAGCTGTTTTTT
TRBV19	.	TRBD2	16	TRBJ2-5	CASSPGPAGALETQYF	TGTGCCAGTAGTCCGGGTCCAGCGGGGGCACTGGAGACCCAGTACTTC
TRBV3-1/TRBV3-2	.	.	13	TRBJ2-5	CASSDSSQETQYF	TGTGCCAGCAGCGATAGTAGCCAAGAGACCCAGTACTTC
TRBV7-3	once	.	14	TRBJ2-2	CASSLNRGTGELFF	TGTGCCAGCAGCTTAAATCGGGGGACCGGGGAGCTGTTTTTT
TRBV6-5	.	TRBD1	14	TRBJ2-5	CASRVLGQRETQYF	TGTGCCAGCAGGGTCCTGGGACAGAGGGAGACCCAGTACTTC
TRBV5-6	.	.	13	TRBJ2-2	CASSLWGAGELFF	TGTGCCAGCAGCTTGTGGGGGGCCGGGGAGCTGTTTTTT